This T cell receptor beta chain emerged from a study of OX40 agonist ivuxolimab in advanced cancers. This clone has a single count. Its cognate antigen is unknown. V was pared by 5 bases and J by 2 bases, with 12 bases between. Germline CDR1 SGHAT, CDR2 FQDESV (reference sequence). The CDR3 is made up of 14 amino acids. Study results and limitations: By week 6 at 0.1 to 3.0 mg/kg, blood CD4+ and CD8+ T cells had expanded clonally. Researchers report that CD8+ T cells had, on average, more expanded clones than CD4+.

The data were produced by immunoSEQ multiplex PCR, yet TCRdb's version contains in-frame clones alone and is incomplete. In the table there are tens of thousands of clones, around 90% of which are singletons. Baseline, cycle 4 day 1, and cycle 7 day 1 were the blood sampling points. This clonotype was sampled from an adult with an advanced solid tumor such as melanoma, head and neck, liver or kidney cancer. This chain joins TRBV11-1 and TRBJ1-1, with D unresolved. Sequencing used CD4+ or CD8+ T cells sorted from blood, obtained in a trial of the OX40 agonist ivuxolimab. The CDR3 here is CASSPGRDNTEAFF. The CDR3 coding sequence is TGTGCCAGCAGCCCCGGACGGGATAACACTGAAGCTTTCTTT. The entire variable domain, with the rest obtained from reference TRBV11-1 and TRBJ1-1, is as follows: EAEVAQSPRYKITEKSQAVAFWCDPISGHATLYWYRQILGQGPELLVQFQDESVVDDSQLPKDRFSAERLKGVDSTLKIQPAELGDSAMYLCASSPGRDNTEAFFGQGTRLTVV.